One sample yielded the 17 T cell receptor beta chains listed below, sequenced in a study of PD-1 blockade in classical Hodgkin lymphoma (TCRdb year 2020). This specimen's time point label, interpreted: cycle 4 day 1 (C4D1), after five to seven weeks of nivolumab. Every trial patient had relapsed after autologous stem cell transplantation, and cohorts A, B and C differed in prior brentuximab vedotin exposure. Library generation was performed with the immunoSEQ multiplex PCR assay. Entries here come from immuneACCESS through TCRdb and include only in-frame sequences with V and J called. Some clones fail to appear in such tables; in the studies checked, an unresolved V gene covers under half of the shortfall, and the cause of the remainder is unknown. This sample holds about 61,000 clones; roughly nine tenths were observed only once. The ten largest make up about 8.3% of the sample. The sample was peripheral blood mononuclear cells (PBMCs), taken before the fourth cycle of nivolumab. Every receptor here comes from a human donor with classical Hodgkin lymphoma.

The CDR3 nucleotides read TGCGCCAGCAGCCCTGGACAGGGGGACTACGAGCAGTACTTC. It codes for CASSPGQGDYEQYF. The chain couples TRBV4-1 to TRBJ2-7; 10 nucleotides line up with TRBD1. V shed 4 bases and J 3 bases; nucleotides not matched to a gene: 3. The germline V gene encodes CDR1 MGHRA and CDR2 YSYEKL. The CDR3 runs 14 residues.

The chain employs TRBV6-1 and TRBJ2-7; TRBD2 aligns across 9 bases. Germline CDR1 and CDR2: MNHNS and SASEGT. V lost 0 bases and J lost 5; bases outside the gene matches: 11. The CDR3 runs 17 residues. The CDR3 reads CASSEARGGGGRDEQYF. The CDR3 DNA reads as TGTGCCAGCAGTGAAGCGCGCGGCGGGGGGGGGAGAGACGAGCAGTACTTC.

The gene calls are TRBV11-2 and TRBJ1-5; D is unresolved. The germline V gene has CDR1 SGHAT and CDR2 FQNNGV. This CDR3 has 13 residues. V lost 6 bases and J 7 bases, leaving 13 bases between the germline ends. In DNA form, the CDR3 reads TGTGCCAGCAGTTGGTTACGGGGACAGCCCCAGCATTTT. Amino acids: CASSWLRGQPQHF. Based on the CDR3 plus reference TRBV11-2 and TRBJ1-5, the full variable domain is EAGVAQSPRYKIIEKRQSVAFWCNPISGHATLYWYQQILGQGPKLLIQFQNNGVVDDSQLPKDRFSAERLKGVDSTLKIQPAKLEDSAVYLCASSWLRGQPQHFGDGTRLSIL.

This chain joins TRBV28 and TRBJ2-4; D may be TRBD1 (6 bases). The CDR3 consists of 17 residues. The germline V gene has CDR1 MDHEN and CDR2 SYDVKM. The V end lost 5 bases, the J end lost 0 bases, and 17 bases lay between the germline ends. As DNA, the CDR3 is TGTGCCAGCAGTCCCCTTGGGACATCACTAGCCAAAAACATTCAGTACTTC. Translation gives CASSPLGTSLAKNIQYF. The whole variable domain, filled in from reference TRBV28 and TRBJ2-4, reads DVKVTQSSRYLVKRTGEKVFLECVQDMDHENMFWYRQDPGLGLRLIYFSYDVKMKEKGDIPEGYSVSREKKERFSLILESASTNQTSMYLCASSPLGTSLAKNIQYFGAGTRLSVL.

The V gene is TRBV7-8, the J gene TRBJ2-7; D is ambiguous. The CDR3 extends over 15 amino acids. Germline V lookup: CDR1 SGHVS, CDR2 FQNEAQ. V lost 1 base and J 0 bases, leaving 10 bases between the germline ends. The CDR3: CASSLVLAGSYEQYF. For the CDR3, the DNA is TGTGCCAGCAGCTTAGTTTTGGCCGGCTCCTACGAGCAGTACTTC.

This rearrangement joins TRBV7-9 to TRBJ2-5, with TRBD2 matching 11 bases. The CDR3 runs 16 residues. J was trimmed by 1 base and V by 1 base; bases with no gene match: 2. Per the germline V gene, CDR1 is SEHNR and CDR2 is FQNEAQ (reference sequence). The CDR3 DNA sequence: TGTGCCAGCAGCTTAGGTGGGACTAGCGGCCAAGAGACCCAGTACTTC. Amino acids: CASSLGGTSGQETQYF.

This clone was seen a few times. The V and J genes are TRBV19 and TRBJ1-5; unclear D gene. V lost 1 base and J 6 bases, leaving 7 bases between the germline ends. CDR1 and CDR2 from the germline V gene are LNHDA and SQIVND (reference sequence). CDR3 length equals 13 residues. DNA for the CDR3: TGTGCCAGTAGTATAGGCCGACTTCAGCCCCAGCATTTT. Its translation: CASSIGRLQPQHF.

The rearrangement links TRBV28 to TRBJ1-2, with 9 bases lining up with TRBD1. This CDR3 region has 13 residues. The ends lost 2 bases at V and 8 bases at J; junction bases unmatched: 3. The germline V gene has CDR1 MDHEN and CDR2 SYDVKM. The CDR3 region has the DNA TGTGCCAGCAGTTTAAAGGGACAGGGAGGCTACACCTTC. It yields the protein CASSLKGQGGYTF.

Details on this clone: Other DNA variants within this sample encode the same CDR3. The genes are TRBV5-1 and TRBJ1-3, with D unresolved. Germline CDR1 is SGHRS and CDR2 is YFSETQ. This CDR3 has 14 residues. V dropped 4 bases and J dropped 0 bases, with 8 bases sitting between them. The CDR3 DNA reads TGCGCCAGCAGCACCGGAAGCTCTGGAAACACCATATATTTT. This gives the protein CASSTGSSGNTIYF.

The J gene is TRBJ2-7, the V gene TRBV6-5, with unresolved D. Germline-derived CDR1 and CDR2 are MNHEY and SVGAGI. The CDR3 consists of 10 residues. V lost 6 bases and J 3 bases, leaving 3 bases between the germline ends. The CDR3 region is CASRRYEQYF. The DNA for the CDR3 is TGTGCCAGCAGGCGCTACGAGCAGTACTTC.

The chain has TRBV7-9 and TRBJ2-5; perhaps TRBD2 as D (7 bases). This CDR3 region has 14 residues. V gave up 6 bases and J gave up 5 bases, with 16 bases separating them. Germline-derived CDR1 and CDR2 are SEHNR and FQNEAQ (reference sequence). CDR3 region: CASRLQGGGETQYF. For the CDR3, the DNA is TGTGCCAGCAGACTTCAGGGAGGGGGGGAGACCCAGTACTTC. Complete variable domain (other parts from reference TRBV7-9 and TRBJ2-5): DTGVSQNPRHKITKRGQNVTFRCDPISEHNRLYWYRQTLGQGPEFLTYFQNEAQLEKSRLLSDRFSAERPKGSFSTLEIQRTEQGDSAMYLCASRLQGGGETQYFGPGTRLLVL.

The rearrangement joins TRBV5-1 to TRBJ2-3; the match to TRBD1 covers 7 bases. This CDR3 is built from 14 residues. CDR1 and CDR2 from the germline V gene are SGHRS and YFSETQ. Trimming removed 5 bases from V and 3 bases from J; junction bases left unmatched: 6. In nucleotides, the CDR3 is TGCGCCAGCAGTTTGACAGGGCAAACAGATACGCAGTATTTT. Translated: CASSLTGQTDTQYF.

This clone was observed a single time. The CDR3 spells CASSLTGTFNEKLFF. CDR3 coding DNA: TGCGCCAGCAGCTTGACCGGGACCTTTAATGAAAAACTGTTTTTT. J is TRBJ1-4 and V is TRBV5-1, with D possibly being TRBD1 (5 bases). Germline V gene lookup returns CDR1 SGHRS and CDR2 YFSETQ. With 1 base removed from V and 4 bases from J, the gap between germline ends came to 11 bases. The length of the CDR3 is 15 residues.

CDR3 in DNA: TGCGCCAGCAGCTTGGCTACGGGTAGCAATCAGCCCCAGCATTTT. It is translated as CASSLATGSNQPQHF. The chain couples TRBV5-1 to TRBJ1-5, with D unclear. The CDR3 sequence is 15 residues long. V was trimmed by 0 bases and J by 0 bases, leaving 7 bases between them. Germline V gene lookup returns CDR1 SGHRS and CDR2 YFSETQ.

The chain is built from TRBV4-1 and TRBJ2-4, with 12 bases matching TRBD2. The CDR3 covers 17 residues. The J segment lost 9 bases and the V segment lost 4 bases, leaving 13 bases of the junction unmatched. Germline V gives CDR1 MGHRA, CDR2 YSYEKL. The CDR3 region is CASSPYPTSGGSGIQYF. DNA for the CDR3: TGCGCCAGCAGCCCCTACCCGACTAGCGGGGGATCGGGCATTCAGTACTTC.

The genes are TRBV5-1 and TRBJ1-3; D might be TRBD1 (5 bases). Trimming removed 4 bases at V and 8 bases at J, with 13 bases between. The CDR3 has 13 residues. Germline lookup yields CDR1 SGHRS and CDR2 YFSETQ. The CDR3 loop reads CASSPREGHTIYF. The DNA of the CDR3 is TGCGCCAGCAGCCCTCGGGAGGGACACACCATATATTTT.

V and J are TRBV10-3 and TRBJ1-4; unclear D gene. V was cut by 0 bases and J by 5 bases, with 4 bases left in between. Germline V gene sequence: CDR1 ENHRY, CDR2 SYGVKD. The CDR3 totals 13 residues. The CDR3 DNA reads as TGTGCCATCAGTGAGTCGACAAATGAAAAACTGTTTTTT. Its protein is CAISESTNEKLFF.